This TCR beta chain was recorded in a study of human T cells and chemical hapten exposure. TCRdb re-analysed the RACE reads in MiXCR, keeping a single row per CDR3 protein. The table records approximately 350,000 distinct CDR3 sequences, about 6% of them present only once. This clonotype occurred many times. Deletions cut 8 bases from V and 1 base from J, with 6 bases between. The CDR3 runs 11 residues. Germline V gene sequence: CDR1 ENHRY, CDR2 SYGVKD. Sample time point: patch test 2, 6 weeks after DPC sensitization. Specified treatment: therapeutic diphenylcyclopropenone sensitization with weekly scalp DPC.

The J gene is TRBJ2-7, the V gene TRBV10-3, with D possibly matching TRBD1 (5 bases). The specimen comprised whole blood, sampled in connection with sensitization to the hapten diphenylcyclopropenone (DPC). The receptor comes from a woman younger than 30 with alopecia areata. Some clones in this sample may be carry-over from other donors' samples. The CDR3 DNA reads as TGTGCCATCCGACAGTCCTACGAGCAGTACTTC. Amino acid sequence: CAIRQSYEQYF.